The 19 T cell receptor beta chains below come from one sample, sequenced in a study of tumor-infiltrating lymphocytes in primary liver carcinoma. Priming with a constant-region primer yielded TCR beta cDNA from 400 to 550 ng total RNA. Amplification in three nested multiplex PCR rounds with slightly modified ARM-PCR gave rise to TCR beta libraries. For approximately 10 cycles apiece, the opening two PCR rounds ran with TRBV1-TRBV30 forward primers and a C-beta reverse primer. TCRdb independently ran MiXCR on the multiplex PCR reads; one entry per CDR3 protein. The repertoire includes about 120,000 distinct CDR3 sequences, around 70% of them detected once, and around 8.1% sits in the top ten. The tissue used was unsorted bulk material of roughly 17-34 mg. RNA and DNA were co-extracted from it with the AllPrep DNA/RNA mini kit. The sequenced sample was tumor-adjacent normal liver tissue. The origin of the receptors is an older woman with primary liver carcinoma and hepatitis B virus infection.

Worth noting for this clonotype: This clone may be a read error of a much larger clone one base away. In this CDR3 the conserved last residue, phenylalanine or tryptophan, is missing, so a read error is likely. The chain has TRBV10-2 and TRBJ2-5; TRBD1 agrees at 7 bases. Unmatched junction bases numbered 5, after V lost 2 bases and J lost 5 bases. The CDR3 length is 14 residues. Germline V gene sequence: CDR1 WSHSY, CDR2 SAAADI. The CDR3 loop is CASSEGGRGETQYL. As DNA, the CDR3 is TGCGCCAGCAGTGAGGGCGGCAGGGGGGAGACCCAGTACCTC.

A note on this clonotype: An end of the junction differs from the germline gene, which may be a read error. V and J are TRBV5-4 and TRBJ2-7; TRBD2 agrees at 7 bases. CDR3 length: 15 amino acids. In germline, CDR1 is SGHNT, CDR2 YYREEE (reference sequence). CDR3 residues: CASSCYGGRVYEQYF. The CDR3 nucleotides are TGTGCCAGTAGCTGTTACGGAGGGAGGGTGTACGAGCAGTACTTC. Looking up the rest from reference TRBV5-4 and TRBJ2-7 gives the full variable domain: ETGVTQSPTHLIKTRGQQVTLRCSSQSGHNTVSWYQQALGQGPQFIFQYYREEENGRGNFPPRFSGLQFPNYSSELNVNALELDDSALYLCASSCYGGRVYEQYFGPGTRLTVT.

The chain links TRBV5-6 to TRBJ2-7; the D gene is possibly TRBD1 (6 bases). CDR1 and CDR2 from the germline V gene are SGHDT and YYEEEE. Trimming took off 6 bases at V and 2 bases at J, with 18 bases between the two ends. The CDR3 loop spans 15 amino acids. This CDR3 is CASTQGPDNTYEQYF. The CDR3 region has the DNA TGTGCCAGCACCCAGGGGCCGGACAATACCTACGAGCAGTACTTC.

This clonotype appeared many times. The chain recombines TRBV7-9 with TRBJ2-2; 8 bases line up with TRBD2. Germline V gene data show CDR1 as SEHNR and CDR2 as FQNEAQ (reference sequence). The V gene end was trimmed by 2 bases and the J gene end by 3 bases; junction bases not matched to a gene: 8. The CDR3 contains 17 residues. CDR3 coding DNA: TGTGCCAGCAGCTTAAGAGACGGGAGGGTAGACACCGGGGAGCTGTTTTTT. This sequence encodes CASSLRDGRVDTGELFF.

Concerning this clonotype: The junction and the germline gene differ at one end; a read error may be behind it. The gene calls are TRBV5-8 and TRBJ2-2, with a possible D match to TRBD1 (6 bases). From germline, CDR1 is SGHTS and CDR2 YDEGEE. The CDR3 is made up of 16 amino acids. CDR3 residues: CPSRPSWGQDTGELFF. The CDR3, as DNA: TGTCCCAGCAGGCCGAGCTGGGGGCAGGACACCGGGGAGCTGTTTTTT.

Regarding this clonotype: The junction shows a germline mismatch at one end, possibly a read error. The V and J genes are TRBV11-2 and TRBJ2-2; D ambiguous. Germline loops: CDR1 SGHAT, CDR2 FQNNGV. This CDR3 comprises 15 residues. CDR3 bases: TGTACCAGCAGCTTAGATGTTTGGGCCGCTGTGAGGCTGTTTTTT. Amino acids: CTSSLDVWAAVRLFF.

The rearrangement links TRBV6-5 to TRBJ2-1, with D possibly being TRBD2 (6 bases). The CDR3 extends over 13 amino acids. Germline V gene lookup returns CDR1 MNHEY and CDR2 SVGAGI. V was pared by 9 bases and J by 9 bases, with 18 bases between. CDR3 coding DNA: TGTGCCAGTAGCCACGGACTATACGGTGAGCAGTTCTTC. Encoded protein: CASSHGLYGEQFF.

A note on this clonotype: Sequence at one end of the junction differs from germline and may be a read error. The gene calls are TRBV12-3 or TRBV12-4 and TRBJ2-2; perhaps D is TRBD1 or TRBD2 (5 bases each). The CDR3 contains 15 residues. The CDR3 DNA reads TGTGCCCGCAGTCTTTTTGGGGGAAACACCGGGGAGCTGTTTTTT. Translation gives CARSLFGGNTGELFF.

This clonotype was seen a single time. This CDR3 fails to terminate in the conserved phenylalanine or tryptophan, so it likely reflects a read error. V usage is TRBV5-6 and J usage is TRBJ2-7; weak D call: TRBD2 (6 bases). The CDR3 loop spans 14 amino acids. Germline CDR1 SGHDT, CDR2 YYEEEE. Between the trimmed V and J ends, which lost 0 bases and 6 bases, there was a span of 13 bases. CDR3 protein: CASSLAGSGCEQYI. Here the CDR3 DNA reads TGTGCCAGCAGCTTGGCCGGGAGCGGATGCGAGCAGTACATC.

The chain joins TRBV11-2 to TRBJ2-7; 9 bases fit TRBD2. The CDR3 is 17 residues long. J was trimmed by 11 bases and V by 4 bases; bases with no gene match: 21. Germline assignment: CDR1 SGHAT and CDR2 FQNNGV. The chain's CDR3 is CASSYNQLGLAGGEKYF. CDR3 nucleotide sequence: TGTGCCAGCAGCTACAACCAGCTGGGACTAGCAGGCGGGGAGAAGTACTTC.

Many counts were recorded for this clonotype. The chain carries TRBV6-5 and TRBJ2-1; TRBD2 aligns across 7 bases. V trimming: 2 bases; J trimming: 2 bases; junction bases outside the gene matches: 15. The CDR3 consists of 19 residues. Germline V gene data show CDR1 as MNHEY and CDR2 as SVGAGI. CDR3 bases: TGTGCCAGCAGTTACGTCTTTGGGGGAGGGCCTGGGGCCTACAATGAGCAGTTCTTC. The encoded protein is CASSYVFGGGPGAYNEQFF.

This clonotype was seen at least ten times. The chain links TRBV10-1 to TRBJ2-7, with TRBD1 identical over 9 bases. Trimming took 0 bases from V and 5 from J; bases not matched to a gene: 5. CDR1 is WNHNN, CDR2 SYGVQD, per germline (reference sequence). This CDR3 contains 15 residues. Here the CDR3 reads CASSESGQGPHEQYF. The DNA for the CDR3 is TGCGCCAGCAGTGAGTCTGGACAGGGGCCCCACGAGCAGTACTTC.

Concerning this clonotype itself: Given a much more abundant clone one base away, this may be a read error. The chain is built from TRBV2 and TRBJ2-3; D not certain. CDR1 is SNHLY, CDR2 FYNNEI, per germline. The CDR3 totals 11 residues. Written as DNA, the CDR3 is TGTGCCAGCAGCTCAACGGATACGCACTATTTT. Its translation is CASSSTDTHYF. The full variable domain, with the rest looked up from reference TRBV2 and TRBJ2-3, is EPEVTQTPSHQVTQMGQEVILRCVPISNHLYFYWYRQILGQKVEFLVSFYNNEISEKSEIFDDQFSVERPDGSNFTLKIRSTKLEDSAMYFCASSSTDTHYFGPGTRLTVL.

This clonotype showed up just a few times. With a much larger clone just one base away, this may be a read error. The V gene is TRBV29-1, the J gene TRBJ2-3, with TRBD2 as a possible D gene (5 bases). The length of the CDR3 is 14 residues. Germline CDR1 reads SQVTM; CDR2 reads ANQGSEA. The CDR3 DNA reads as TGCAGCGTTAAAGACTACGGGTGCACAGATACGCAGTATTTT. Amino acid sequence: CSVKDYGCTDTQYF.

This clonotype was seen at least ten times. The rearrangement joins TRBV6-5 to TRBJ2-2, with a weak D call TRBD1 (6 bases). Trimming stripped 2 bases from V and 8 bases from J, with 9 bases between. This CDR3 has 13 residues. Germline V gives CDR1 MNHEY, CDR2 SVGAGI. The CDR3 spells CASSYRGWGELFF. The DNA of the CDR3 is TGTGCCAGCAGTTACAGGGGGTGGGGGGAGCTGTTTTTT.

As regards this clonotype: At one end the junction does not follow the germline gene, possibly because of a read error. The chain is built from TRBV11-2 and TRBJ2-7; the D gene is possibly TRBD1 (5 bases). Germline V gene data show CDR1 as SGHAT and CDR2 as FQNNGV. The CDR3 length is 14 residues. CDR3 DNA sequence: TGTGCCAGTAGCTTAGATATCTGGAGAAGGGGGCAGTACTTC. This gives the protein CASSLDIWRRGQYF.

Many counts were recorded for this clonotype. The rearrangement joins TRBV6-6 to TRBJ1-1; tentative D call: TRBD1 (5 bases). Germline CDR1 is MNHNY and CDR2 is SVGAGI (reference sequence). This CDR3 has 14 amino acids. V lost 2 bases to trimming and J lost 1 base, with 8 bases between them. CDR3 residues: CASSYGDWNTEAFF. CDR3 bases: TGTGCCAGCAGTTACGGGGACTGGAACACTGAAGCTTTCTTT.

Details on this clonotype: At one end the junction does not follow the germline gene, possibly because of a read error. The CDR3 here is CASRDSPYEQYF. As DNA, the CDR3 is TGTGCCAGCAGGGATAGTCCCTACGAGCAATACTTC. V usage is TRBV6-6 and J usage is TRBJ2-7; D is unresolved. Germline values: CDR1 MNHNY, CDR2 SVGAGI (reference sequence). CDR3 length: 12 amino acids.

In the case of this clonotype: An end of the junction does not agree with germline; a read error may underlie this. The chain has TRBV5-4 and TRBJ2-2, with TRBD1 as a possible D gene (7 bases). The CDR3 covers 18 residues. In germline, CDR1 is SGHNT, CDR2 YYREEE (reference sequence). CDR3 coding DNA: TGTGCCAGCAGCCGGGAGCGGACAGGACGGAGGAACACCGGGGAGCTGTTTTTC. Translating gives CASSRERTGRRNTGELFF. The full variable domain, with the rest looked up from reference TRBV5-4 and TRBJ2-2, is ETGVTQSPTHLIKTRGQQVTLRCSSQSGHNTVSWYQQALGQGPQFIFQYYREEENGRGNFPPRFSGLQFPNYSSELNVNALELDDSALYLCASSRERTGRRNTGELFFGEGSRLTVL.